The T cell receptor (beta chain) described here comes from a study of T cell changes during pregnancy in multiple sclerosis. The junction had 3 bases not matched to a gene; V was cut back by 6 bases and J by 9 bases. Germline assignment: CDR1 MNHEY and CDR2 SMNVEV (reference sequence). The CDR3 spans 13 residues. Libraries were prepared by immunoSEQ multiplex PCR; TCRdb keeps only in-frame clonotypes and omits some of them. The data contain about 60,000 clones, under 95% of them singletons. Sequences were derived from CD4+ T cells from peripheral blood mononuclear cells, sampled in the second trimester of pregnancy. The sequence was obtained from a female donor with multiple sclerosis, enrolled in a pregnancy study. The chain employs TRBV27 and TRBJ2-5; 14 nucleotides match TRBD2. The CDR3 DNA is TGTGCCAGCAGCCCGACTAGCGGGAGGGCCCAGTACTTC. Translated, it gives CASSPTSGRAQYF.